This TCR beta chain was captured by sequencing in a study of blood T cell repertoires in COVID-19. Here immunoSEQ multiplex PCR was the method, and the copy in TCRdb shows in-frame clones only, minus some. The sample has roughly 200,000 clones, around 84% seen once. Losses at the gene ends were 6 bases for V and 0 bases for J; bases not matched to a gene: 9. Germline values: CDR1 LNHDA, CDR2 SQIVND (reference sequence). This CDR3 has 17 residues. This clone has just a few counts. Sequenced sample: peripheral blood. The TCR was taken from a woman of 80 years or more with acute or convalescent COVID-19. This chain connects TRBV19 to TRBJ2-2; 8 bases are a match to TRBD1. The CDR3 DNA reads TGTGCCAGTAGAACCCGGACAGGGAGTACGAACACCGGGGAGCTGTTTTTT. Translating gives CASRTRTGSTNTGELFF.